This T cell receptor beta chain was captured by sequencing in a study of T cells in Graves' hyperthyroidism and ophthalmopathy (dated by TCRdb to the late 2010s). As for the study more broadly: Peripheral blood was collected at initial diagnosis, before any treatment. The 75 to 100 discovery patients were randomly split 7:3 into training and test sets. In addition, the study compared T-cell repertoires in thyroid tissue and in blood from several Graves' hyperthyroidism patients. According to the paper, TCR Vbeta CDR3 sequencing was carried out on approximately 140 peripheral blood samples, which came from around 43 ophthalmopathy, 80 or so hyperthyroidism and about 17 progressor patients. To identify TCR V-J signatures that set the groups apart, the researchers used a discovery cohort of more than 95 patients, made up of 40 to 45 with Graves' ophthalmopathy and some 56 with stable Graves' hyperthyroidism. After sampling, hyperthyroidism patients received methimazole starting at 30 mg daily, and ophthalmopathy patients received high-dose intravenous methylprednisolone. Whether ophthalmopathy could be predicted prospectively was tested in an independent validation cohort made up of about 18 hyperthyroidism patients plus 17 patients who later progressed to ophthalmopathy. The investigation overall reported the following: In validation, progression to ophthalmopathy was predicted by the model with 70.59% sensitivity and 72.22% specificity, a median of about 6.4 months before onset. A 13 V-J signature model separated ophthalmopathy from stable hyperthyroidism, with 87.88% sensitivity and 81.08% specificity in cross-validation and 80%/75% in testing. Sample size was not statistically predetermined, and investigators were not blinded to group allocation. Blood samples also contained most of the expanded thyroid clonotypes (frequency above 0.001), which suggests that blood repertoires may reflect thyroid immune responses.

The V end loses 0 bases and the J end loses 3 bases, and a stretch of 18 bases separates them. The germline V gene specifies SGHVS as CDR1 and FQNEAQ as CDR2. The CDR3 spans 17 residues, from the cysteine through the phenylalanine. The kept DNA is CDR3 alone, 51 bases in frame from the first base. With regard to this clonotype: Its antigen remains undetermined. No quality values exist for individual bases; no much larger clone is one base distant.

Amplification of TCR beta CDR3 regions was carried out from RNA transcripts. A first-round RT-PCR of the TCR CDR3 used the HTBI primer set with the Qiagen OneStep RT-PCR kit. Libraries were constructed in a second round of multiplex PCR, after which size selection and purification were performed. Libraries were sequenced paired-end with 100 bp reads on an Illumina HiSeq2000. For the original study's pipeline: SOAPnuke was used to process the raw data, removing reads that contained adapters or uncalled bases, had a mean Phred below 15, or lacked an exact match to the constant primer or identifier. COPE v1.2.5 was used to merge high-quality paired reads, and clonotypes were defined as unique nucleotide sequences. Clonotypes were aligned to IMGT TRBV, TRBD and TRBJ reference segments using MiTCR v1.1. The analysis was restricted to V-J combinations with a frequency above 0.0001, which together covered 98% to 99.2% of the repertoires. A TCS score was defined as the ratio of F50 (clonal expansion) to E x V (chaos), with BLOSUM62-based TCRdist applied between CDR3 peptides within each V-J. Welch's t-statistics and random forest reduced some 510 V-J features to 13, which were used in a naive Bayes classifier (R e1071). TCRdb trimmed public reads at Q25 via fastp, called clones via MiXCR and kept in-frame beta chains. Every entry covers one CDR3 protein and lists the most common genes and DNA from its rows. Clone size and V and J calls follow TCRdb, not the original study. This sample comprises about 520,000 distinct CDR3 sequences, roughly 20% of them detected only once. The ten largest clones represent roughly 29% of the sample.

Graves' hyperthyroidism was defined as stable when no progression to ophthalmopathy occurred over 18 months of follow-up. The hyperthyroidism patients were between 18 and 65 years old and newly diagnosed, with a disease duration of less than 2 months. Any patient with an uncontrolled infection, another autoimmune disease, pregnancy or lactation was excluded. Diagnoses were established on the basis of clinical symptoms, serum thyroxine and TRAb, thyroid ultrasound, and orbital computed tomography. PBMCs were isolated from about 9 ml of fresh peripheral blood by Ficoll-Paque density gradient centrifugation. Total RNA was extracted using Trizol reagent, and RNA quality was assessed on an Agilent 2100 Bioanalyzer.

The V and J segments used are TRBV7-8 and TRBJ2-7; the D gene is perhaps TRBD1, on 6 matching bases. Input material: blood. The receptor's source is a young man with Graves' hyperthyroidism. The nucleotide sequence reads TGTGCCAGCAGCTTAGCGCTCGTCCCCAGGGACATCTACGAGCAGTACTTC. This codes for CASSLALVPRDIYEQYF.